This T cell receptor (beta chain) was sequenced for a study of blood T cell repertoires in COVID-19. In germline, CDR1 is SGHVS, CDR2 FNYEAQ. J gave up 3 bases and V 0 bases, and 8 bases lay outside the gene matches. The CDR3 contains 19 residues. Clones were sequenced by immunoSEQ multiplex PCR, and TCRdb holds only the in-frame ones, with some missing. This sample has 200,000 to 250,000 clones, with 82% found just once. This receptor was identified in a woman aged 18-35 years with acute or convalescent COVID-19. The genes are TRBV7-6 and TRBJ2-1, with TRBD2 matching 13 bases. The sample comprised peripheral blood. CDR3: CASSLAGIGLAGVYNEQFF. CDR3 nucleotides: TGTGCCAGCAGCTTAGCGGGGATAGGACTAGCGGGAGTCTACAATGAGCAGTTCTTC.